What follows are 30 T cell receptor beta chains derived from one specimen sequenced in a study of PD-1 blockade in classical Hodgkin lymphoma. Repertoires were generated with immunoSEQ multiplex PCR, while TCRdb's copy carries only in-frame clones and drops some. In the table there are roughly 45,000 clones, approximately 72% of which are singletons. All patients experienced relapse after autologous stem cell transplantation, and brentuximab vedotin exposure was variable. The material sequenced was peripheral blood mononuclear cells (PBMCs), taken before the second cycle of nivolumab. The receptors were sampled from a human donor with classical Hodgkin lymphoma.

The chain combines TRBV29-1 with TRBJ1-5, with TRBD1 identical over 11 bases. Germline V gene sequence: CDR1 SQVTM, CDR2 ANQGSEA. After removal of 4 bases from V and 1 base from J, the junction contained 0 bases not matched to a gene. The CDR3 sequence is 14 residues long. The CDR3 protein is CSVGDRGSNQPQHF. CDR3 DNA: TGCAGCGTTGGGGACAGGGGGAGCAATCAGCCCCAGCATTTT.

The chain is built from TRBV10-3 and TRBJ1-3; maybe TRBD1 (5 bases). Germline values: CDR1 ENHRY, CDR2 SYGVKD. V was shortened by 7 bases and J by 2 bases, with 6 bases between the two germline ends. The CDR3 has 12 amino acids. CDR3 bases: TGTGCCATCATACAGGCTGGAAACACCATATATTTT. This gives the protein CAIIQAGNTIYF.

The gene calls are TRBV4-1 and TRBJ1-4; tentative D call: TRBD1 (5 bases). Germline CDR1 is MGHRA and CDR2 is YSYEKL. Trimming stripped 0 bases from V and 9 bases from J, with 11 bases between. This CDR3 is built from 14 residues. CDR3 sequence: CASSQEEDNQKLFF. CDR3 bases: TGCGCCAGCAGCCAAGAGGAGGACAACCAAAAACTGTTTTTT.

V is TRBV4-2 and J is TRBJ2-1; 9 bases map to TRBD2. V gave up 4 bases and J gave up 13 bases; unmatched junction bases: 8. Germline values: CDR1 LGHNA, CDR2 YNFKEQ. This CDR3 contains 13 residues. This CDR3 reads CASSLGASGKQFF. DNA for the CDR3: TGTGCCAGCAGCCTTGGTGCTAGCGGGAAACAGTTCTTC.

This chain joins TRBV7-2 and TRBJ1-1, with 7 positions matching TRBD1. Trimming cost V 3 bases and J 12 bases; bases outside gene matches: 7. The length of the CDR3 is 12 residues. Germline V gene data show CDR1 as SGHTA and CDR2 as FQGNSA. The CDR3 DNA follows: TGTGCCAGCAGCTTTGACAGGGTGTATACTTTCTTT. This sequence encodes CASSFDRVYTFF.

The rearrangement joins TRBV7-3 to TRBJ2-2; D possibly corresponds to TRBD1 (5 bases). Per germline, CDR1 SGHTA and CDR2 FQGTGA. The CDR3 sequence is 14 residues long. Trimming removed 5 bases at V and 7 bases at J, with 14 bases between. Written as DNA, the CDR3 is TGTGCCAGCAGCATATACCAGGGTAACGGGGAGCTGTTTTTT. Translation: CASSIYQGNGELFF.

V is TRBV19 and J is TRBJ1-2; 7 nucleotides match TRBD1. The CDR3 totals 12 residues. Germline CDR1 LNHDA, CDR2 SQIVND (reference sequence). V trimming: 10 bases; J trimming: 7 bases; junction bases outside the gene matches: 9. The CDR3 protein is CAIITGDSGYTF. In nucleotides, the CDR3 is TGTGCCATTATTACAGGGGACTCTGGCTACACCTTC.

The chain combines TRBV30 with TRBJ1-6, with D possibly being TRBD1 (6 bases). This CDR3 is 13 amino acids long. The V and J ends lost 4 bases and 9 bases respectively, with 13 bases between them. Per germline, CDR1 GTSNPN and CDR2 SVGIG (reference sequence). In DNA, the CDR3 is TGTGCCTGGATGTGGGGGGCAAGTTCACCCCTCCACTTT. This sequence encodes CAWMWGASSPLHF.

This clone has just a few counts. The V gene is TRBV9, the J gene TRBJ2-1; weak D call: TRBD1 (5 bases). The V gene lost 1 base and the J gene lost 9 bases, with 8 bases spanning the gap. The CDR3 extends over 12 amino acids. The germline CDR1 and CDR2 sequences are SGDLS and YYNGEE. As DNA, the CDR3 is TGTGCCAGCAGCGTATCTAGGGGTGAGCAGTTCTTC. This codes for CASSVSRGEQFF. Variable domain in full (rest from reference TRBV9 and TRBJ2-1): DSGVTQTPKHLITATGQRVTLRCSPRSGDLSVYWYQQSLDQGLQFLIQYYNGEERAKGNILERFSAQQFPDLHSELNLSSLELGDSALYFCASSVSRGEQFFGPGTRLTVL.

The J gene is TRBJ1-3, the V gene TRBV7-2; no reliable D call. Between the trimmed V and J ends, which lost 5 bases and 4 bases, there was a span of 12 bases. CDR1 and CDR2 (germline): SGHTA, FQGNSA. CDR3 size: 14 residues. In nucleotides, the CDR3 is TGTGCCAGCAGCCATGGGCCTGGAGGAAACACCATATATTTT. It codes for CASSHGPGGNTIYF. The full variable domain, rest sourced from reference TRBV7-2 and TRBJ1-3, is GAGVSQSPSNKVTEKGKDVELRCDPISGHTALYWYRQSLGQGLEFLIYFQGNSAPDKSGLPSDRFSAERTGGSVSTLTIQRTQQEDSAVYLCASSHGPGGNTIYFGEGSWLTVV.

The chain uses TRBV4-2 and TRBJ1-1, with 9 bases fitting TRBD1. Germline lookup yields CDR1 LGHNA and CDR2 YNFKEQ. The CDR3 is 18 amino acids. The trim removed 3 bases at V and 5 bases at J, leaving 16 bases unmatched. CDR3 nucleotides: TGTGCCAGCAGCCAGGCCTCGGGACAGGGCGGAGGTAGGACTGAAGCTTTCTTT. This encodes CASSQASGQGGGRTEAFF.

The chain couples TRBV4-3 to TRBJ1-4, with D possibly being TRBD1 (6 bases). This CDR3 has 15 amino acids. V was shortened by 0 bases and J by 7 bases, with 12 bases between the two germline ends. CDR1 and CDR2 from the germline V gene are LGHNA and YSLEER. CDR3 DNA: TGCGCCAGCAGCCAAGAGGTAGGGGGTGGTGAAAAACTGTTTTTT. Translated, it gives CASSQEVGGGEKLFF.

This chain uses TRBV28 with TRBJ2-5; D may match TRBD1 or TRBD2 (5 bases each). V shed 3 bases and J shed 10 bases, with 18 bases lying between them. Germline V gives CDR1 MDHEN, CDR2 SYDVKM. The CDR3 extends over 14 amino acids. The DNA of the CDR3 is TGTGCCAGCAGTTTTGGGACCCGCTATTGGGGCCAGTACTTC. Translated: CASSFGTRYWGQYF.

For this clone: Other DNA sequences in the sample encode the same CDR3. The genes are TRBV6-5 and TRBJ1-1; D is perhaps TRBD1 (5 bases). V lost 2 bases, J lost 1 base, and 5 bases lay in between. This CDR3 has 13 residues. Per the germline V gene, CDR1 is MNHEY and CDR2 is SVGAGI. The CDR3 coding sequence is TGTGCCAGCAGTTACGGGGGGAACACTGAAGCTTTCTTT. This gives the protein CASSYGGNTEAFF.

The chain uses TRBV19 and TRBJ2-1; D not certain. This CDR3 has 13 amino acids. V lost 5 bases to trimming and J lost 5 bases, with 10 bases between them. Germline V CDR1 and CDR2: LNHDA, SQIVND (reference sequence). The CDR3 region has the DNA TGTGCCAGTAGTTCCTCGACCCACAATGAGCAGTTCTTC. It codes for CASSSSTHNEQFF.

Worth noting for this clone: Its ends do not fully match the called genes, so a read error is possible. J is TRBJ1-1 and V is TRBV5-8, with 9 bases lining up with TRBD1. The CDR3 has 15 amino acids. Germline V lookup: CDR1 SGHTS, CDR2 YDEGEE. Written as DNA, the CDR3 is TGCGCCAGCAGCCACCCCGGGACAGGGAGGGCTGAAGCTTTCTTT. This translates into CASSHPGTGRAEAFF.

This rearrangement joins TRBV7-9 to TRBJ1-2, with D perhaps matching TRBD1 (5 bases). In germline, CDR1 is SEHNR, CDR2 FQNEAQ (reference sequence). This CDR3 is 15 amino acids long. Trimming cost V 0 bases and J 2 bases, with 10 bases left between them. CDR3 sequence (DNA): TGTGCCAGCAGCTTAGCCTCAGGGATCAACTATGGCTACACCTTC. Its translation: CASSLASGINYGYTF.

The gene calls are TRBV18 and TRBJ2-5, with a weak D call TRBD2 (5 bases). CDR1 is KGHSH, CDR2 LQKENI, per germline. CDR3 length: 12 amino acids. V lost 3 bases and J 3 bases, leaving 5 bases between the germline ends. The CDR3 loop reads CASSPGEETQYF. In DNA form, the CDR3 reads TGTGCCAGCTCACCCGGGGAAGAGACCCAGTACTTC.

Sample share makes this clone medium-sized. The rearrangement links TRBV19 to TRBJ1-1; D is undetermined. This CDR3 is built from 13 residues. Looked up from germline, CDR1 is LNHDA and CDR2 is SQIVND (reference sequence). The V end lost 3 bases, the J end lost 9 bases, and 14 bases lay between the germline ends. The CDR3 is CASSIAPGAQAFF. The DNA of the CDR3 is TGTGCCAGTAGTATTGCGCCAGGAGCGCAAGCTTTCTTT. Complete variable domain (other parts from reference TRBV19 and TRBJ1-1): DGGITQSPKYLFRKEGQNVTLSCEQNLNHDAMYWYRQDPGQGLRLIYYSQIVNDFQKGDIAEGYSVSREKKESFPLTVTSAQKNPTAFYLCASSIAPGAQAFFGQGTRLTVV.

This chain links TRBV5-1 with TRBJ2-1; 11 positions match TRBD2. CDR3 length equals 15 residues. The germline gives CDR1 SGHRS, CDR2 YFSETQ. V shed 4 bases, J shed 6 bases, and the junction held 6 bases outside the gene matches. The CDR3 region has the DNA TGCGCCAGCAGCCAACCCGGGACTAGCGGCAATGAGCAGTTCTTC. Translation: CASSQPGTSGNEQFF.

In DNA, the CDR3 is TGCGCCAGCAGCGTACCTCAAGGCACAGATACGCAGTATTTT. It yields the protein CASSVPQGTDTQYF. The V and J genes are TRBV5-1 and TRBJ2-3; no firm D call. This CDR3 region has 14 residues. Deletions cut 4 bases from V and 1 base from J, with 10 bases between. Germline values: CDR1 SGHRS, CDR2 YFSETQ.

The V and J genes are TRBV6-5 and TRBJ1-1, with no clear D. Germline values: CDR1 MNHEY, CDR2 SVGAGI. V lost 5 bases to trimming and J lost 3 bases, with 7 bases between them. The CDR3 has 12 amino acids. The CDR3, as DNA: TGTGCCAGCAGTGGCAGCGACACTGAAGCTTTCTTT. The encoded protein is CASSGSDTEAFF.

This chain links TRBV4-3 with TRBJ1-5; the D is unclear. The germline V gene encodes CDR1 LGHNA and CDR2 YSLEER. V was cut by 3 bases and J by 1 base, with 10 bases left in between. This CDR3 contains 15 residues. The CDR3 loop reads CASSHQWESNQPQHF. The CDR3 nucleotides read TGCGCCAGCAGCCACCAATGGGAAAGCAATCAGCCCCAGCATTTT.

This chain links TRBV6-5 with TRBJ2-7; D may be TRBD1 (6 bases). From germline, CDR1 is MNHEY and CDR2 SVGAGI. Trimming stripped 6 bases from V and 2 bases from J, with 11 bases between. The CDR3 is 13 residues long. For the CDR3, the DNA is TGTGCCAGCAGCCTGACAGGTACCTACGAGCAGTACTTC. It encodes CASSLTGTYEQYF.

The V and J genes are TRBV25-1 and TRBJ1-4; TRBD1 might be the D (5 bases). V lost 4 bases and J 7 bases, leaving 13 bases between the germline ends. In germline, CDR1 is MGHDK, CDR2 SYGVNS. The CDR3 length is 14 residues. The CDR3 bases are TGTGCCAGCAGTGGGGGGTGGTTAGCTGAAAAACTGTTTTTT. Translating it yields CASSGGWLAEKLFF.

The genes are TRBV19 and TRBJ1-1, with TRBD1 as a possible D gene (6 bases). The CDR3 totals 13 residues. Between the trimmed V and J ends, which lost 7 bases and 3 bases, there was a span of 12 bases. Germline V gives CDR1 LNHDA, CDR2 SQIVND (reference sequence). The CDR3 DNA reads as TGTGCCAGTATTCAGGGGACGGACACTGAAGCTTTCTTT. The encoded protein is CASIQGTDTEAFF.

In its sample, this clone was seen a few times. DNA for the CDR3: TGTGCCAGCAGAGGGGCAGAGTTTAATGGCTACACCTTC. It yields the protein CASRGAEFNGYTF. The genes are TRBV7-9 and TRBJ1-2, with a weak D call TRBD1 (5 bases). The germline CDR1 and CDR2 sequences are SEHNR and FQNEAQ (reference sequence). V was pared by 6 bases and J by 6 bases, with 14 bases between. The CDR3 is made up of 13 amino acids.

J is TRBJ2-7 and V is TRBV6-1; unclear D gene. V was cut by 6 bases and J by 6 bases, with 3 bases left in between. Germline CDR1 reads MNHNS; CDR2 reads SASEGT. This CDR3 has 9 residues. CDR3 nucleotides: TGTGCCAGCAGATCCGAGCAGTACTTC. It yields the protein CASRSEQYF.

This chain links TRBV7-3 with TRBJ2-2; D is perhaps TRBD1 or TRBD2 (5 bases each). CDR1 SGHTA and CDR2 FQGTGA come from the germline V gene. The CDR3 contains 15 residues. V lost 5 bases, J lost 5 bases, and 15 bases lay in between. Written as DNA, the CDR3 is TGTGCCAGCAGCGCATACGGGACCCTGACCGGGGAGCTGTTTTTT. This encodes CASSAYGTLTGELFF.

The chain couples TRBV29-1 to TRBJ1-2, with 7 bases lining up with TRBD1. Trimming removed 6 bases from V and 4 bases from J; junction bases left unmatched: 8. Looked up from germline, CDR1 is SQVTM and CDR2 is ANQGSEA. The CDR3 covers 13 residues. The CDR3 bases are TGCAGCGTCGCCAACAGGGGACTCTATGGCTACACCTTC. Translating gives CSVANRGLYGYTF.